This TCR beta chain was recovered during a study of vaccination and CD4 T cells after COVID-19. Study-wide points: Median reactive clonotypes, those recognizing SARS-CoV-2, rose from around 21 to 38, not significantly.

About this clonotype: As yet, its antigen is unknown.

As for treatment: roughly ten-day PBMC culture with coronavirus spike peptide pools or control peptides (ViraFEST assay). The dates of positive PCR tests extended from March through December 2020 and came before the US Alpha, Beta and Delta variants. Trimming stripped 2 bases from V and 6 bases from J, with 14 bases between. This CDR3 spans 15 amino acids. With the Oncomine TCR Beta short-read assay, DNA from cultured CD4+ T cells was sequenced. Genomic DNA was drawn out of CD4+ T cells grown in culture. Via MiXCR, TCRdb re-called the PCR reads, giving one row per CDR3 protein. The table includes approximately 24,000 distinct CDR3 sequences, roughly 64% detected once.

Material for sequencing was CD4+ T cells from blood, cultured in vitro. V usage is TRBV12-3 or TRBV12-4 and J usage is TRBJ1-5; D unclear. This clonotype was obtained from a human donor who had recovered from COVID-19. The CDR3 DNA is TGTGCCAGCAGTTTATTTCCCTCATCGTCTCAGCCCCAGCATTTT. Translating gives CASSLFPSSSQPQHF.